Each of the 18 T cell receptor delta chains below was sequenced from the same sample in a study of Vδ1+ human thymocytes (dated by TCRdb to the late 2010s). Their antigens remain unidentified. The sample was run on an Illumina MiSeq. RNA extraction was performed with the RNeasy mini kit, and reverse transcription was done with Superscript III. CDR3 amplicons were produced by multiplex PCR using pooled V-gene forward primers and a constant-region reverse primer with Illumina adaptor overhangs. Clonotypes were called again by TCRdb from the public reads via CATT, and duplicate nucleotide sequences were then merged into one entry. This sample gives over 65,000 delta-chain clones in total; around 35% of them show up just once. The top ten clonotypes cover approximately 0.25% of the sample. What the study reported, not specific to this receptor: Thymic TRG and TRD repertoires appeared highly polyclonal with Gaussian CDR3 length distributions, unlike oligoclonal peripheral blood repertoires.

The material sequenced was Vdelta1+ gamma-delta thymocytes from the thymus. In light of the paper, this sample's cell subset or site label describes: FACS-sorted CD3+ TCRalphabeta- TCRVdelta1+ TCRVdelta2- thymocytes. The receptors here all came from a boy less than two years old who had congenital heart surgery.

This clone showed up just a few times. V and J are TRDV1 and TRDJ1, with D possibly TRDD3 on 5 matching bases. The CDR3 is 16 residues long. Germline CDR1 TSWWSYY, CDR2 QGS. The V end lost 3 bases, the J end lost 1 base, and 15 bases lay between the germline ends. The CDR3 region is CALGELLGGRTDKLIF. CDR3 nucleotides: TGTGCTCTTGGGGAGCTTCTCGGGGGGCGCACCGATAAACTCATCTTT.

In its sample, this clone was seen many times. The V and J genes are TRDV2 and TRDJ1; 10 bases are shared with TRDD3. Per germline, CDR1 GEAIGNYY and CDR2 EKD. Trimming at V came to 2 bases and at J to 8 bases, leaving 19 bases not matched to a gene. This CDR3 contains 18 residues. In DNA form, the CDR3 reads TGTGCCTGTGACAAGGCGCCGAGGTGGTCGACTGGGGGATCAAAACTCATCTTT. This codes for CACDKAPRWSTGGSKLIF.

This rearrangement joins TRDV1 to TRDJ1, with TRDD3 matching over 12 bases. The V segment lost 9 bases and the J segment 0 bases; nucleotides outside the gene matches: 38. This CDR3 comprises 26 residues. Germline lookup yields CDR1 TSWWSYY and CDR2 QGS. CDR3 amino acids: CALLDNESPPPFMYWGIPPYTDKLIF. DNA for the CDR3: TGTGCTCTGTTGGACAATGAATCTCCCCCGCCATTCATGTACTGGGGGATACCCCCGTACACCGATAAACTCATCTTT.

The chain employs TRDV1 and TRDJ1; possible D gene TRDD3, 5 bases. The CDR3 has 17 residues. Trimming stripped 1 base from V and 0 bases from J, with 15 bases between. The germline V gene encodes CDR1 TSWWSYY and CDR2 QGS. This chain's CDR3 is CALGERSWATYTDKLIF. The DNA for the CDR3 is TGTGCTCTTGGGGAACGGAGCTGGGCGACGTACACCGATAAACTCATCTTT.

This chain uses TRDV1 with TRDJ1; 11 bases are shared with TRDD3. There are 24 residues in the CDR3. Trimming at V came to 2 bases and at J to 0 bases, leaving 26 bases not matched to a gene. Germline values: CDR1 TSWWSYY, CDR2 QGS. The CDR3 region is CALGENGPPTGRWGIRRYTDKLIF. The CDR3 DNA reads TGTGCTCTTGGGGAAAATGGTCCTCCGACGGGTCGGTGGGGGATACGCAGGTACACCGATAAACTCATCTTT.

The V call is TRDV1, the J call TRDJ1; 9 nucleotides line up with TRDD2. The germline V gene has CDR1 TSWWSYY and CDR2 QGS. With V trimmed by 0 bases and J by 5 bases, 25 bases remained unmatched. CDR3 size: 22 residues. The CDR3 is CALGELGALPTLLGDHPDKLIF. The CDR3, as DNA: TGTGCTCTTGGGGAACTAGGGGCCCTTCCTACGCTGTTGGGGGACCACCCAGATAAACTCATCTTT.

A few counts support this clone. This rearrangement joins TRDV1 to TRDJ2, with 9 nucleotides matching TRDD3. Trimming removed 5 bases from V and 0 bases from J; junction bases left unmatched: 13. The CDR3 runs to 19 residues. CDR1 is TSWWSYY and CDR2 is QGS in the germline V gene. The DNA of the CDR3 is TGTGCTCTTGGGTTTTGCCTCCGGGGGGATACAACTTTGACAGCACAACTCTTCTTT. Translating it yields CALGFCLRGDTTLTAQLFF.

A remark on this clone: Other DNA sequences in this specimen translate into the identical CDR3. The genes are TRDV1 and TRDJ1; D tentatively reads TRDD2 or TRDD3 (5 bases each). The V end lost 6 bases, the J end lost 5 bases, and 25 bases lay between the germline ends. This CDR3 has 17 amino acids. CDR1 is TSWWSYY and CDR2 is QGS in the germline V gene. CDR3 sequence reads: CALGGGLLKGLEDKLIF. The CDR3 DNA reads as TGTGCTCTTGGAGGGGGCCTTCTTAAGGGTCTGGAAGATAAACTCATCTTT.

The chain links TRDV1 to TRDJ1; 8 bases fit TRDD2. V lost 0 bases to trimming and J lost 1 base; unmatched junction nucleotides: 13. CDR3 length equals 19 residues. CDR1 and CDR2 from the germline V gene are TSWWSYY and QGS. CDR3 in amino acids: CALGELASYRGTPTDKLIF. CDR3 DNA sequence: TGTGCTCTTGGGGAACTAGCTTCCTACCGGGGGACCCCCACCGATAAACTCATCTTT.

In this sample, this clone turned up a few times. The rearrangement uses TRDV1 and TRDJ1; tentative D call: TRDD3 (5 bases). The V gene lost 3 bases and the J gene lost 2 bases, with 10 bases spanning the gap. CDR3 size: 14 residues. The germline CDR1 and CDR2 sequences are TSWWSYY and QGS. CDR3 residues: CALGEGLGTDKLIF. CDR3 sequence (DNA): TGTGCTCTTGGGGAGGGCTTGGGGACCGATAAACTCATCTTT.

The V call is TRDV1, the J call TRDJ1; 7 bases align to TRDD3. CDR1 is TSWWSYY, CDR2 QGS, per germline. The CDR3 extends over 20 amino acids. V gave up 1 base and J gave up 7 bases; unmatched junction bases: 24. This chain's CDR3 is CALGERSLAALVLGEGKLIF. CDR3 nucleotide sequence: TGTGCTCTTGGGGAACGGTCCTTGGCCGCCCTAGTGTTGGGGGAGGGTAAACTCATCTTT.

This clone was picked up one time. Other DNA sequences of this sample code for an identical CDR3. This chain connects TRDV1 to TRDJ1, with D perhaps matching TRDD3 (7 bases). Germline values: CDR1 TSWWSYY, CDR2 QGS. The length of the CDR3 is 21 residues. Trimming stripped 0 bases from V and 6 bases from J, with 32 bases between. CDR3 in DNA: TGTGCTCTTGGGGAACTGGGGCCTCCTACGAGGCGTGGGGGAAGGAGGTATAAACTCATCTTT. This codes for CALGELGPPTRRGGRRYKLIF.

This clone was picked up a small number of times. The chain joins TRDV1 to TRDJ1, with 8 bases matching TRDD3. CDR3 size: 25 residues. With V trimmed by 3 bases and J by 2 bases, 35 bases remained unmatched. Germline lookup yields CDR1 TSWWSYY and CDR2 QGS. The CDR3, as DNA: TGTGCTCTTGGGGATCTGGGCCCCGGAGCCCCAGTACTGGGGGCTTACTTCATAGGGACCGATAAACTCATCTTT. Translating gives CALGDLGPGAPVLGAYFIGTDKLIF.

This clone turned up a few times. This rearrangement joins TRDV1 to TRDJ1; 11 bases fit TRDD3. Per the germline V gene, CDR1 is TSWWSYY and CDR2 is QGS. This CDR3 is 18 amino acids long. V shed 2 bases and J 7 bases; nucleotides not matched to a gene: 15. This CDR3 is CALGEKAGTTGGYRKLIF. Written as DNA, the CDR3 is TGTGCTCTTGGGGAAAAGGCGGGGACTACTGGGGGATATCGTAAACTCATCTTT.

The chain recombines TRDV1 with TRDJ1, with 8 bases that match TRDD3. The germline V gene has CDR1 TSWWSYY and CDR2 QGS. This CDR3 contains 19 residues. V was clipped by 4 bases and J by 0 bases; unmatched bases: 16. DNA of the CDR3: TGTGCTCTTGGGGTTCCGAATGCCCCCTGGGGGACTTACACCGATAAACTCATCTTT. Protein product: CALGVPNAPWGTYTDKLIF.

This clone has a handful of counts. The chain carries TRDV1 and TRDJ1, with D perhaps TRDD2 or TRDD3 (8 bases each). CDR1 and CDR2 from the germline V gene are TSWWSYY and QGS. V lost 2 bases to trimming and J lost 4 bases, with 26 bases between them. The CDR3 consists of 19 residues. The CDR3 sequence: CALGENLPRVLGVGDKLIF. The CDR3 DNA sequence: TGTGCTCTTGGGGAAAACCTTCCTAGGGTACTGGGGGTTGGCGATAAACTCATCTTT.

The genes are TRDV1 and TRDJ1; weak D call: TRDD3 (5 bases). The CDR3 runs 18 residues. The germline gives CDR1 TSWWSYY, CDR2 QGS. The V end lost 0 bases, the J end lost 0 bases, and 17 bases lay between the germline ends. CDR3 nucleotide sequence: TGTGCTCTTGGGGAACTTCGGGGGCTAGGTACCGACACCGATAAACTCATCTTT. Translating gives CALGELRGLGTDTDKLIF.

The rearrangement links TRDV1 to TRDJ1; 9 bases agree with TRDD3. Looked up from germline, CDR1 is TSWWSYY and CDR2 is QGS. Germline trimming cut 2 bases from V and 7 bases from J; bases unmatched to any gene: 17. The CDR3 sequence is 18 residues long. The CDR3 here is CALGESGPLLGGYLKLIF. CDR3 DNA sequence: TGTGCTCTTGGGGAATCAGGACCCCTCTTAGGGGGATACCTTAAACTCATCTTT.